This T cell receptor (beta chain) stems from a study of identical twins. Unique molecular identifiers were present on the cDNA, and a universal primer site came from template switching. TCRdb reprocessed the 5' RACE reads with MiXCR, giving one entry per CDR3 protein. The sample contains about 250,000 distinct CDR3 sequences, roughly 8% of which appear only once. This clonotype turned up a few times. These data were also reused for a study on yellow fever vaccine responses in identical twins.

This clonotype was obtained from a woman between 18 and 29 years old in good health. Sequences were obtained from CD8+ T cells sorted from blood.

CDR3 DNA sequence: TGCAGTGCTAGAGCGACAGCGGCTGAGACCCAGTACTTC. Translating it yields CSARATAAETQYF. The chain is built from TRBV20-1 and TRBJ2-5; TRBD1 or TRBD2 may be the D gene (5 bases each). The V gene lost 1 base and the J gene lost 5 bases, with 11 bases spanning the gap. The length of the CDR3 is 13 residues. Germline V lookup: CDR1 DFQATT, CDR2 SNEGSKA (reference sequence).